This T cell receptor beta chain was documented in a study of blood T cell repertoires in COVID-19 (dated by TCRdb to the early 2020s). A note on the overall study: Samples from collaborators originated in the United States, Italy and Spain and spanned both the acute and convalescent phases of COVID-19. The prospective study material was composed of cDNA or gDNA derived from T cells, B-cell-depleted T cells, or PBMCs. Subjects who had been exposed to COVID-19, were actively infected with it, or had recovered from it provided the deeply sampled blood TCRbeta repertoires that made up the dataset. The repertoires were released in a freely available public database meant as a resource for research on the immune response to SARS-CoV-2. Samples were obtained from the ongoing ImmuneRACE study (first 160 participants) and from over 1,000 subjects provided by 6 global collaborators. The sample metadata nearly always contained a de-identified subject ID, COVID-19 status, age in years and sex. HLA class I and class II types, where available, came from metadata supplied by the sample provider rather than from assay-based typing.

The immunoSEQ Assay, a bias-controlled multiplex PCR, was used to amplify TCRbeta CDR3 regions from genomic DNA. The authors' analysis ran thus. Within the assay, amplification of reference gene primers was used to estimate how many nucleated cells each sample contained. To quantify the absolute abundance of each unique TCRbeta CDR3 rearrangement, sequence reads were collapsed and filtered. For each sample, productive Simpson clonality was calculated as the square root of Simpson's diversity index over productive rearrangements. TCRdb carries this immuneACCESS record with in-frame sequences only. Its versions omit some clonotypes, under half of them owing to an unresolved V gene in the studies checked, with the rest unexplained. V and J calls and clone size come straight from that table; D and trimming were deduced from the DNA. This sample is represented by some 210,000 clones; about 91% of them were singletons. Of the sample, 4% to 5.5% is held by the ten largest clones.

Concerning this clone itself: Its specific antigen is unknown. No base quality values were provided; no much bigger clone lies one nucleotide off.

The V end loses 4 bases and the J end loses 5 bases, and a stretch of 20 bases separates them. From its cysteine to its phenylalanine, the CDR3 spans 16 amino acids. Only the CDR3 region is kept as DNA, spanning 48 bases read in frame from base 1. CDR1 and CDR2 (ENHRY, SYGVKD) derive from the germline V gene. The research as a whole found: The amount of clinical and demographic metadata varied by source and participant and was provided uncurated.

Collaborating institutions collected whole blood in K2EDTA tubes following their own protocols. For TCRbeta analysis, collaborators shipped samples as frozen whole blood, isolated PBMCs, or DNA extracted from either of those sample types. The receptor was derived from a woman in her thirties or forties with acute or convalescent COVID-19. The chain is encoded by TRBV10-3 joined to TRBJ1-2, and the D gene may be TRBD1, 5 bases matching. Sequencing was done on a sample of peripheral blood. Here the CDR3 is given as CAISADSLLPRYGYTF. Here is the DNA: TGTGCCATCAGTGCAGACAGTTTACTACCCCGGTATGGCTACACCTTC.